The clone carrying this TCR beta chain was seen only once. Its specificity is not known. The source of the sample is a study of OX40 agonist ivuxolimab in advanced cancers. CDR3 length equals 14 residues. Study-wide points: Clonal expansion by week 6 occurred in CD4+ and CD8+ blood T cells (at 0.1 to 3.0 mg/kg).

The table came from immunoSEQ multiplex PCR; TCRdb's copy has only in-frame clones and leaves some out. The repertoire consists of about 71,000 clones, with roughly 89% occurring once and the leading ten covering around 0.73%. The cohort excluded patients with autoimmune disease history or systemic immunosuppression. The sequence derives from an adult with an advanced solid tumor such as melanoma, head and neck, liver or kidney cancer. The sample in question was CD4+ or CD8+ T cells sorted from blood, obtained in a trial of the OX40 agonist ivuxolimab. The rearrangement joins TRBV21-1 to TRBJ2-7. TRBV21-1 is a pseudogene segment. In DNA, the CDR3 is TGTGCCAGCAATCCGACGGCGAGCTCCTACGAGCAGTACTTC. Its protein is CASNPTASSYEQYF.